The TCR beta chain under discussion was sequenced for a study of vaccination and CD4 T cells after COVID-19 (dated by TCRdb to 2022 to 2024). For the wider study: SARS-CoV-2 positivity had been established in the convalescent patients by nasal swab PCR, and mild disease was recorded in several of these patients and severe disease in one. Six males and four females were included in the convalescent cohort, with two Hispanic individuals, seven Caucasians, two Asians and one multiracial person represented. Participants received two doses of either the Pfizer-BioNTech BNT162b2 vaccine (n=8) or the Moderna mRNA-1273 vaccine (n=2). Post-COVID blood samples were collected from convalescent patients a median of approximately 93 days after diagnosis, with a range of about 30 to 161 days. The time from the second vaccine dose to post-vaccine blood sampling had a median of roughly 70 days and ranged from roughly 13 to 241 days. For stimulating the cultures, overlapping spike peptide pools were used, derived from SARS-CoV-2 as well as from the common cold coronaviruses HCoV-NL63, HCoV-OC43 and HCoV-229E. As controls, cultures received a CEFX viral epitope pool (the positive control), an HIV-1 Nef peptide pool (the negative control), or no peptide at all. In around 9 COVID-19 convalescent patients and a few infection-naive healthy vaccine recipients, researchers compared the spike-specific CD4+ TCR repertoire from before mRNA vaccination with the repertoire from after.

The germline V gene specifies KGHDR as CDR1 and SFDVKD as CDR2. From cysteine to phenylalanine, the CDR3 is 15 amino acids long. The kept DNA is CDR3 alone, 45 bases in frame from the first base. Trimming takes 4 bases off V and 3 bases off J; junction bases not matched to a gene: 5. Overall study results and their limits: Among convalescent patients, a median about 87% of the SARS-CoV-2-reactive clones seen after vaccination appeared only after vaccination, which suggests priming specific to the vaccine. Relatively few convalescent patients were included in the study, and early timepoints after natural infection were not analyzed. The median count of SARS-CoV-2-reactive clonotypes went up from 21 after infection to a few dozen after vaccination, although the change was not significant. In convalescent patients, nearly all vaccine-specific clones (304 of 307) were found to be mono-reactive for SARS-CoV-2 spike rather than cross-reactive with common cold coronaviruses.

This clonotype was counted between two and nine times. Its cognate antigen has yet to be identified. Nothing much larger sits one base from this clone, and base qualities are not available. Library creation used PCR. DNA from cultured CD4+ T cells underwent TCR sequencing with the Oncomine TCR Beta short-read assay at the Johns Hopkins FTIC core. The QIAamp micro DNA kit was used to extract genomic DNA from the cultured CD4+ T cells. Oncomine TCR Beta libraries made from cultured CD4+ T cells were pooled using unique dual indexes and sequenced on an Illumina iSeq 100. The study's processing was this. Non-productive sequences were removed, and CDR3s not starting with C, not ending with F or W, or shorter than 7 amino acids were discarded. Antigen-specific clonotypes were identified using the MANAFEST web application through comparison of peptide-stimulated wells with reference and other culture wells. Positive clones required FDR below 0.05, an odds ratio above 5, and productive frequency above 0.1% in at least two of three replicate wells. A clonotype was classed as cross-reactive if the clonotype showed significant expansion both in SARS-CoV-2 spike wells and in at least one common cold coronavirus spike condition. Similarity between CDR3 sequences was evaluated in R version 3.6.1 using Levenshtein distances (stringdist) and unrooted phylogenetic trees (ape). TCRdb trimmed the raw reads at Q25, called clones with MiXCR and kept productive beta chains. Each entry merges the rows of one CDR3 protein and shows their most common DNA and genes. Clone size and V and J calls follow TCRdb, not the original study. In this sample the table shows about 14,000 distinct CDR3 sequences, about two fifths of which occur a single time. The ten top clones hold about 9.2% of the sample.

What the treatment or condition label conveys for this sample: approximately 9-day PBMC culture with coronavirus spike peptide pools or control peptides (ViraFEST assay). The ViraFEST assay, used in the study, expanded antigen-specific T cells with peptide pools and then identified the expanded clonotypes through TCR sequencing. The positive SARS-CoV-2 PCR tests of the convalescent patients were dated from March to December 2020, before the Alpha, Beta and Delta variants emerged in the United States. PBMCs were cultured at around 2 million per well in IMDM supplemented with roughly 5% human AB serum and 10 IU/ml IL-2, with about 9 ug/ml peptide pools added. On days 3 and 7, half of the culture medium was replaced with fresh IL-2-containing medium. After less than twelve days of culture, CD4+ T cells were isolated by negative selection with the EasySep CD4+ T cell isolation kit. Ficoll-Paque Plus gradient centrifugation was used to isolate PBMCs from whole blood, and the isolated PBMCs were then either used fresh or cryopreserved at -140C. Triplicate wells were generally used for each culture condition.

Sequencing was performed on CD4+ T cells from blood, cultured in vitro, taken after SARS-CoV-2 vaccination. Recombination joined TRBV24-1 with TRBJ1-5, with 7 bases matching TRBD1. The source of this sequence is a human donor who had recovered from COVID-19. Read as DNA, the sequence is TGTGCCACCAGTGAAGCAGGGGGGACCAATCAGCCCCAGCATTTT. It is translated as CATSEAGGTNQPQHF.